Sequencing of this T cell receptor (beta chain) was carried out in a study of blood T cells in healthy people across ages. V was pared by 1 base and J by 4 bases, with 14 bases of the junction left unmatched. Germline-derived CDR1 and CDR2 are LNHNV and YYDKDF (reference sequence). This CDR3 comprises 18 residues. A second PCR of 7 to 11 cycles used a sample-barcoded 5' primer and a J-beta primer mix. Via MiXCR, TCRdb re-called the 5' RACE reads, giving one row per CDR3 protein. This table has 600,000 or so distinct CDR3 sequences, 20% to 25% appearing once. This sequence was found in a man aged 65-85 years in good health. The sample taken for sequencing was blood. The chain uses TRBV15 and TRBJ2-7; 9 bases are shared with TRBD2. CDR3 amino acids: CATSRVRAGGGSGYEQYF. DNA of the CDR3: TGTGCCACCAGCAGAGTCCGAGCGGGAGGAGGAAGTGGGTACGAGCAGTACTTC.